This TCR beta chain was identified in a study of Ad26.COV2.S vaccination and SARS-CoV-2 variants. About the study: Donor participated within the Ad26.COV2.S arm of the COV1001 trial. Recipients of Ad26.COV2.S got it intramuscularly, once or twice 56 days apart.

Libraries were prepared by immunoSEQ multiplex PCR; TCRdb keeps only in-frame clonotypes and omits some of them. The sample comprises 360,000 or so clones, approximately 90% of which are singletons, and about 1.9% rests with the top ten. Per the germline V gene, CDR1 is SGHTA and CDR2 is FQGTGA. The CDR3 is made up of 13 amino acids. Unmatched junction bases numbered 1, after V lost 3 bases and J lost 3 bases. Findings and caveats of the study: Substantial breadth was reportedly displayed by spike-specific CD8+ and CD4+ T cell responses after vaccination.

Treatment specified: some 19 received Ad26.COV2.S at low or high dose, single or two shots; about 5 received placebo; per-sample allocation not given. Sample collection was performed on day 63 after the first vaccine or placebo injection. The sample came from a Boston adult aged 18-55 years. This clone turned up a few times. Its antigen remains unidentified. Different DNA sequences within this sample yield the same CDR3. This specimen was peripheral blood, taken in a trial of Ad26.COV2.S vaccine versus placebo. The receptor was isolated from a person between 18 and 59 years old who received the Ad26.COV2.S COVID-19 vaccine or a placebo. V usage is TRBV7-3 and J usage is TRBJ1-1; 7 nucleotides line up with TRBD1. DNA for the CDR3: TGTGCCAGCAGCTTCGGACAGGACACTGAAGCTTTCTTT. This sequence encodes CASSFGQDTEAFF.